This T cell receptor (beta chain) was sequenced for a study of CXCR3-negative and CXCR3-positive naive CD8 T cells. Study-wide context: For each library, about 1.5 +/- 0.3 million TRB reads were obtained, some 140 million in total.

UMI-tagged TRB cDNA libraries were built via 5' RACE. TCRdb re-called the 5' RACE reads and gives one entry per CDR3 protein, without DNA. This repertoire includes under 150,000 distinct CDR3 sequences. Study-wide points: Naive CXCR3-negative cells resembled naive CXCR3-positive cells in TRBV-TRBJ usage; memory cells differed. Compared with CXCR3-negative naive cells, CXCR3-positive naive cells showed more hydrophobic TRB CDR3s. Cryopreserved cells showed partially decreased CXCR3 expression, and most assays used fresh PBMCs.

This CDR3 comprises 17 residues. Germline V lookup: CDR1 LGHNA, CDR2 YSLEER. Details on this clonotype: Its antigen remains unknown.

Sorting was done in triplicate for each CD8+ T cell subset (about 300,000 cells each). Input material: naive CXCR3+ CD8+ T cells from blood. Subset defined: CD45RO-CCR7+CD27+CD95- naive CD8+ T cells expressing CXCR3 (TNR3+). The clonotype originates from a human donor in good health. Some clones in this sample may be carry-over from other donors' samples. This sequence joins TRBV4-3 and TRBJ2-3; TCRdb returns TRBD1, unconfirmable since there is no DNA. The CDR3 reads CASSQDLSPTSTDTQYF.